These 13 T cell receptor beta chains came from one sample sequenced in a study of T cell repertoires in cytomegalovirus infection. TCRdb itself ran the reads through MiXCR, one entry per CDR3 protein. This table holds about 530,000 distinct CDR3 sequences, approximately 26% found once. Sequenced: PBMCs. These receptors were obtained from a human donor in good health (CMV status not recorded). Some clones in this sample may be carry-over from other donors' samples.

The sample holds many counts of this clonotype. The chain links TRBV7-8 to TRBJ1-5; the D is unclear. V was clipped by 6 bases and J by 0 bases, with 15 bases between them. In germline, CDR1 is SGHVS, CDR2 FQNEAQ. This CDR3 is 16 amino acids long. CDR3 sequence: CASSPAGGHSNQPQHF. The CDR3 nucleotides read TGTGCCAGCAGTCCCGCGGGAGGCCATAGCAATCAGCCCCAGCATTTT. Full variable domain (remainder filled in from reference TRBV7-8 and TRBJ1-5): GAGVSQSPRYKVAKRGQDVALRCDPISGHVSLFWYQQALGQGPEFLTYFQNEAQLDKSGLPSDRFFAERPEGSVSTLKIQRTQQEDSAVYLCASSPAGGHSNQPQHFGDGTRLSIL.

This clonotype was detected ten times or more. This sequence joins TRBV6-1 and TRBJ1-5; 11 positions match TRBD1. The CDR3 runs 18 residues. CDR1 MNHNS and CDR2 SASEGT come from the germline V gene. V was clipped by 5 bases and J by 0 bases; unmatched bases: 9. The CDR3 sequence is CASSNRGTGGISNQPQHF. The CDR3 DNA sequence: TGTGCCAGCAGTAACCGAGGGACAGGGGGAATTAGCAATCAGCCCCAGCATTTT.

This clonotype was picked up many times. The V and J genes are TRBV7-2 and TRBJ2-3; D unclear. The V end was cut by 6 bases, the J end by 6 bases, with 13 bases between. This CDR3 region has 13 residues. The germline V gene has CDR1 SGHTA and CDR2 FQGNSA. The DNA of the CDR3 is TGTGCCAGCAGTGGCCCTCCCGTTGATACGCAGTATTTT. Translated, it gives CASSGPPVDTQYF.

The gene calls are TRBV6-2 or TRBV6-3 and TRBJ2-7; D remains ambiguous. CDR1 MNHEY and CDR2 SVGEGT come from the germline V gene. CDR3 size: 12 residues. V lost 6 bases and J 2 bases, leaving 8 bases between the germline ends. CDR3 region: CASSYVTYEQYF. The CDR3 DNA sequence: TGTGCCAGCAGCTATGTAACCTACGAGCAGTACTTC.

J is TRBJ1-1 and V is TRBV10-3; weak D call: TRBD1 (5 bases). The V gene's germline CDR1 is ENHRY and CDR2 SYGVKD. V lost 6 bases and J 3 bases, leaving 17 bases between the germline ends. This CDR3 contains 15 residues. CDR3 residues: CAISETGLGDTEAFF. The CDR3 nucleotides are TGTGCCATCAGCGAGACCGGCCTAGGGGACACTGAAGCTTTCTTT.

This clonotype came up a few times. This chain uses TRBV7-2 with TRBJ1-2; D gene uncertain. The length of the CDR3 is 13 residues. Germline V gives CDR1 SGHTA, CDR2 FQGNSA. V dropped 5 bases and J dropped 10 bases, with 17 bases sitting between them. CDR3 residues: CASSHPESEPYTF. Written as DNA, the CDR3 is TGTGCCAGCAGCCACCCGGAGAGTGAACCCTACACCTTC.

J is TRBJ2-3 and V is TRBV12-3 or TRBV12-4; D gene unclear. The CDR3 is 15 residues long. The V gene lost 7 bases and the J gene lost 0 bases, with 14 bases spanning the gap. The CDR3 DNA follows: TGTGCCAGCACCACTGAGGCGGTTAGCACAGATACGCAGTATTTT. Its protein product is CASTTEAVSTDTQYF.

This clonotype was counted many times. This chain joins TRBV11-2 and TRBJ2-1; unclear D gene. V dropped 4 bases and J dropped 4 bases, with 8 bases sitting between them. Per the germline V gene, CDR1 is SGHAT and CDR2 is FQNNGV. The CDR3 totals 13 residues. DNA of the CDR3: TGTGCCAGCAGCTCCCTTACATACAATGAGCAGTTCTTC. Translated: CASSSLTYNEQFF.

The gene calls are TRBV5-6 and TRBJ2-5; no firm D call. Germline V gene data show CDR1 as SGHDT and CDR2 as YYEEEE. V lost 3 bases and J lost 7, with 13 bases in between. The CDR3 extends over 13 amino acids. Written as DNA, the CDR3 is TGTGCCAGCAGCTGGTTGGGCAGTGGGACCCAGTACTTC. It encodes CASSWLGSGTQYF.

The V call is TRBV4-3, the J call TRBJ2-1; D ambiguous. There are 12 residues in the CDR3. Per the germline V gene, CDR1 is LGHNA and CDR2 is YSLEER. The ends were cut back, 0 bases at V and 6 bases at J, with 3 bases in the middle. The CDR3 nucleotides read TGCGCCAGCAGCCAAGAAAGCAATGAGCAGTTCTTC. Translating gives CASSQESNEQFF.

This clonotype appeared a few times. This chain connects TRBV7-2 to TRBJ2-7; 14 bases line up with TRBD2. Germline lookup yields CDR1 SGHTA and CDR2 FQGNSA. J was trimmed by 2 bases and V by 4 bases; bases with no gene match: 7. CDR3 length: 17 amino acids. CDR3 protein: CASSSFPGLAGAYEQYF. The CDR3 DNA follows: TGTGCCAGCAGCTCCTTCCCGGGACTAGCGGGGGCCTACGAGCAGTACTTC.

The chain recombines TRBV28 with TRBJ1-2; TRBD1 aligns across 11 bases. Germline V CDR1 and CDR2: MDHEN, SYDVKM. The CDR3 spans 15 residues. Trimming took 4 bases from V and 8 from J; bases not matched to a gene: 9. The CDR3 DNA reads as TGTGCCAGCAGTTCCTCCGGGACAGGGGGGAAGGGCTACACCTTC. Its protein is CASSSSGTGGKGYTF.

CDR3 bases: TGTGCCAGCAGTTTTATGGTAGCGGGGGTTGCCAATGAGCAGTTCTTC. Protein: CASSFMVAGVANEQFF. The chain employs TRBV12-3 or TRBV12-4 and TRBJ2-1; 9 bases line up with TRBD2. The CDR3 contains 16 residues. V lost 3 bases to trimming and J lost 6 bases; unmatched junction nucleotides: 9.